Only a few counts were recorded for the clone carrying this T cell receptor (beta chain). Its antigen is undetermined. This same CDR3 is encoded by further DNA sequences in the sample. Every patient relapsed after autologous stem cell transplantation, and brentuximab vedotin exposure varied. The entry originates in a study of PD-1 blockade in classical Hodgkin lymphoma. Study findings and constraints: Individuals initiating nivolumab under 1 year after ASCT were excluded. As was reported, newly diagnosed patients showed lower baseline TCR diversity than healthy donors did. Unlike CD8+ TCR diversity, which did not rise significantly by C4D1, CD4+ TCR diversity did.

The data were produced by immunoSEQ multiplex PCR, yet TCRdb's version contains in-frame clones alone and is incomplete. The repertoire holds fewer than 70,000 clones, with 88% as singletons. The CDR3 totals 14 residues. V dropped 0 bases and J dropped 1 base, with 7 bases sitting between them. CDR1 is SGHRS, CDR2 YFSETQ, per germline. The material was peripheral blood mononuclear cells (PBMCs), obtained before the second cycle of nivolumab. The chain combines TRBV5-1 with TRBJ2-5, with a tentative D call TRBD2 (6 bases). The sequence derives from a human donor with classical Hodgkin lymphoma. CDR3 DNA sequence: TGCGCCAGCAGCTTGGGGCGGGGCCAAGAGACCCAGTACTTC. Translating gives CASSLGRGQETQYF.